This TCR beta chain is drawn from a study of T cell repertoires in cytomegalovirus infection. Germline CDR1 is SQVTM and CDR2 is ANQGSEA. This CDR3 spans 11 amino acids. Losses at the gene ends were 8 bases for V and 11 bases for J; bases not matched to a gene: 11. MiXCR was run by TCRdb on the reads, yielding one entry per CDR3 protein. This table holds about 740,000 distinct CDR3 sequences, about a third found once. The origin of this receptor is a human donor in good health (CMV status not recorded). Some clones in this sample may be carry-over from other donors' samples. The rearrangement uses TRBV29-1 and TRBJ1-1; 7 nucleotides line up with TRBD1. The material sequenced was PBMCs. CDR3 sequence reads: CSTLQGSGAFF. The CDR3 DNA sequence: TGCAGCACACTACAGGGGAGTGGGGCTTTCTTT.